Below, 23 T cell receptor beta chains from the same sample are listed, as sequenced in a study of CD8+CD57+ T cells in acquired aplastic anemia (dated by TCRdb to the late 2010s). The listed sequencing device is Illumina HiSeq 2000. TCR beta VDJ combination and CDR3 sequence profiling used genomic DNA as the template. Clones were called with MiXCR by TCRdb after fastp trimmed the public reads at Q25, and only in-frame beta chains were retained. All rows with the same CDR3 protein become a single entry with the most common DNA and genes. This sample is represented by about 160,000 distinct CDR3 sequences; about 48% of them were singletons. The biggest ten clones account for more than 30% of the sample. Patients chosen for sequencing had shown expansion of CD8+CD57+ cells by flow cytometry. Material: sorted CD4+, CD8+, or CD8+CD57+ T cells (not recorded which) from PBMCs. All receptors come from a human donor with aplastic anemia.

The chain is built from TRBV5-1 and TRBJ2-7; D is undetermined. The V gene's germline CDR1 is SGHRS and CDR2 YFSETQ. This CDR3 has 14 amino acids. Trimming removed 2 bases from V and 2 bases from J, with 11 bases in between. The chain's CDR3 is CASSLNDGTYEQYF. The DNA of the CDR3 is TGCGCCAGCAGCTTAAACGACGGAACCTACGAGCAGTACTTC.

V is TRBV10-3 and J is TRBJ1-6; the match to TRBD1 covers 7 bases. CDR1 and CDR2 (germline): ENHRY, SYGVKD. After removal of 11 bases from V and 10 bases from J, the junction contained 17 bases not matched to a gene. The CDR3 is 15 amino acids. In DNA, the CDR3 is TGTGCCGCTCATGACGGGACAGATGTCGCGTCACCCCTCCACTTT. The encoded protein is CAAHDGTDVASPLHF.

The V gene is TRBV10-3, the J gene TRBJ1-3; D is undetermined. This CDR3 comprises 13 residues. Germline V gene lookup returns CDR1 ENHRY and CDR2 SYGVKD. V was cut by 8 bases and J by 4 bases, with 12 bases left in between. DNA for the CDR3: TGTGCCATCTCGACGGCGAACGGAAACACCATATATTTT. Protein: CAISTANGNTIYF.

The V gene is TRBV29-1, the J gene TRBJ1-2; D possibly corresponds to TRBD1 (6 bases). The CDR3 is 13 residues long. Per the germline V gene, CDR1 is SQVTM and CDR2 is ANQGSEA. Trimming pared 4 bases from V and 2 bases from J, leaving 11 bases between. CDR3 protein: CSVVGGRNYGYTF. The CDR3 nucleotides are TGCAGCGTTGTTGGGGGCAGGAACTATGGCTACACCTTC.

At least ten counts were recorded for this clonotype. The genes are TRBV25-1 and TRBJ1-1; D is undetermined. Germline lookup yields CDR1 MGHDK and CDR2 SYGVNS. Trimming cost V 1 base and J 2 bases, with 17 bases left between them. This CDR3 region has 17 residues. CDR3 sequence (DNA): TGTGCCAGCAGTGAATCGTTTAAAGGCAGATTTAACACTGAAGCTTTCTTT. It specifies CASSESFKGRFNTEAFF.

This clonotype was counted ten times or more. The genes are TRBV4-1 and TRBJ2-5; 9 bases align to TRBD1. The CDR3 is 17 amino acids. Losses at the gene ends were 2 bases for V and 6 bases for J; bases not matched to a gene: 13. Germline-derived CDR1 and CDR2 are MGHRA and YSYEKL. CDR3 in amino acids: CASSQNSPGTGRKTQYF. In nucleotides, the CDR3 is TGCGCCAGCAGCCAAAATTCCCCCGGGACAGGGAGGAAGACCCAGTACTTC.

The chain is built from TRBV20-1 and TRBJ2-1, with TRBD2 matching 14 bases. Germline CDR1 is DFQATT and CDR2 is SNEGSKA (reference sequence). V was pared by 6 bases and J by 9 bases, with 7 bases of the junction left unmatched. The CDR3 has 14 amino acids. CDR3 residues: CSARGLAGDGEQFF. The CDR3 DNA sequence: TGCAGTGCCCGGGGACTAGCGGGAGATGGTGAGCAGTTCTTC.

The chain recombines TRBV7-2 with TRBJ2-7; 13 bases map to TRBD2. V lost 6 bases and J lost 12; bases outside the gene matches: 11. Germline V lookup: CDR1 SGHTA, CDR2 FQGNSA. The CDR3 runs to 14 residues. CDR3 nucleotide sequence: TGTGCCAGCAGAGACACTAGCGGGAGGGCTCAGTTGTACTTC. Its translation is CASRDTSGRAQLYF.

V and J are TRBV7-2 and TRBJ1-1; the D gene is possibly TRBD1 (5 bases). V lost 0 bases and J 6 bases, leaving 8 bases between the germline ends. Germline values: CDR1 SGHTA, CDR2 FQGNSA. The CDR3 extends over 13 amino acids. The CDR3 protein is CASSLAGAAEAFF. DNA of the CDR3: TGTGCCAGCAGCTTAGCCGGGGCGGCTGAAGCTTTCTTT.

The CDR3 loop reads CAIMAGGGNEAFF. The DNA of the CDR3 is TGTGCCATCATGGCGGGAGGGGGAAATGAAGCTTTCTTT. This chain connects TRBV10-3 to TRBJ1-1; D perhaps matches TRBD1 (6 bases). V was pared by 7 bases and J by 7 bases, with 16 bases between. Germline loops: CDR1 ENHRY, CDR2 SYGVKD. This CDR3 region has 13 residues.

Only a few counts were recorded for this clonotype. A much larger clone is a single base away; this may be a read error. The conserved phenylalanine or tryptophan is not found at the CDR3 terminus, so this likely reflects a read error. CDR3 residues: CASSIQGRSYYNEQFL. The CDR3 DNA reads as TGTGCCAGTAGTATACAAGGCAGGAGTTACTACAATGAGCAGTTCCTC. This rearrangement joins TRBV19 to TRBJ2-1; D not certain. V was shortened by 2 bases and J by 3 bases, with 14 bases between the two germline ends. The CDR3 length is 16 residues. Looked up from germline, CDR1 is LNHDA and CDR2 is SQIVND (reference sequence).

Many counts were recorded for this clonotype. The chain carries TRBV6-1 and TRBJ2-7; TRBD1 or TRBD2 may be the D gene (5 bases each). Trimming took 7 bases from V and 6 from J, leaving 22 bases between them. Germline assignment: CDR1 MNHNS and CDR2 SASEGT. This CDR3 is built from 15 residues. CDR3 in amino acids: CASMSMWGRSSEQYF. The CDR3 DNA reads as TGTGCCAGCATGTCGATGTGGGGACGGTCGAGCGAGCAGTACTTC.

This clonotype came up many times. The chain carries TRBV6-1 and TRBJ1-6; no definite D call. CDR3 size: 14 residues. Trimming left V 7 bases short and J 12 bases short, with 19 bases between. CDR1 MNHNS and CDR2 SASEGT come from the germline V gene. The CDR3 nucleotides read TGTGCCAGCACTGGGGTGGGGTTTTTAGGACCCCTCCACTTT. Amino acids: CASTGVGFLGPLHF.

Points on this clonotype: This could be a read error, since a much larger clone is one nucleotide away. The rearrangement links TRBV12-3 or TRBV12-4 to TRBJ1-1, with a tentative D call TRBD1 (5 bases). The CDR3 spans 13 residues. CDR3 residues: CASSESKGTGAFF. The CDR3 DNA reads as TGTGCCAGCAGTGAAAGCAAGGGGACTGGAGCTTTCTTT.

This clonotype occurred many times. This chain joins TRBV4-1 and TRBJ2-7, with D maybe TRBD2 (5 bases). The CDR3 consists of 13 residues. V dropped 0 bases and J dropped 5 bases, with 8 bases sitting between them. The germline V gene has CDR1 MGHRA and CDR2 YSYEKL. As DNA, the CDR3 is TGCGCCAGCAGCCAAGAGCGGGTCCACGAGCAGTACTTC. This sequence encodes CASSQERVHEQYF.

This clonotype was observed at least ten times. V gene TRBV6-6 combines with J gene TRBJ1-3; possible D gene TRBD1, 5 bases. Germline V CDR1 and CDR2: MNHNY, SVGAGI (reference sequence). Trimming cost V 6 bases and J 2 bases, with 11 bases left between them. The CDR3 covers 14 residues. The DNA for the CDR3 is TGTGCCAGCAGGAACGGGGACGCTGGAAACACCATATATTTT. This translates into CASRNGDAGNTIYF.

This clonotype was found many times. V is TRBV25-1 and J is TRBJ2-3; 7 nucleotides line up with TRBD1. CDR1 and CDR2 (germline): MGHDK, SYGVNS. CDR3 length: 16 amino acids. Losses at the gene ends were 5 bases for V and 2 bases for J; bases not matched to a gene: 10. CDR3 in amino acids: CASSPPTGEFTDTQYF. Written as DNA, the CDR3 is TGTGCCAGCAGTCCCCCTACAGGGGAGTTCACAGATACGCAGTATTTT. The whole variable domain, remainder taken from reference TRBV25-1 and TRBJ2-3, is EADIYQTPRYLVIGTGKKITLECSQTMGHDKMYWYQQDPGMELHLIHYSYGVNSTEKGDLSSESTVSRIRTEHFPLTLESARPSHTSQYLCASSPPTGEFTDTQYFGPGTRLTVL.

The CDR3 loop reads CSARVTREQYF. In DNA form, the CDR3 reads TGCAGTGCTAGGGTCACACGGGAGCAGTACTTC. The V and J genes are TRBV20-1 and TRBJ2-7; D call uncertain. The CDR3 covers 11 residues. Germline V gives CDR1 DFQATT, CDR2 SNEGSKA (reference sequence). V dropped 3 bases and J dropped 7 bases, with 10 bases sitting between them.

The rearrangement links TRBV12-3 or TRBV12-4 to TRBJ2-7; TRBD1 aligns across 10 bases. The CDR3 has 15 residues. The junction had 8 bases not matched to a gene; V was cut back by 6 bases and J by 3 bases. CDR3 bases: TGTGCCAGCAGACAACACGGACAGGGGGACTACGAGCAGTACTTC. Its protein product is CASRQHGQGDYEQYF.

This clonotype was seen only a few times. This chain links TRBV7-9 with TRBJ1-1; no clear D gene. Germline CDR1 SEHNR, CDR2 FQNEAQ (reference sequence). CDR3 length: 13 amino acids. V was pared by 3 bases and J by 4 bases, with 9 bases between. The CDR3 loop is CASSLPPRTEAFF. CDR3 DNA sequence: TGTGCCAGCAGCTTGCCACCGCGCACTGAAGCTTTCTTT.

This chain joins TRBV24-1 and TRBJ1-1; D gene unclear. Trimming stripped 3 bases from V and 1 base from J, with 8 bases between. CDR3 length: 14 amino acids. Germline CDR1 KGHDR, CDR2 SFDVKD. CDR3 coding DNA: TGTGCCACCAGTGATACCGGACGGAACACTGAAGCTTTCTTT. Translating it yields CATSDTGRNTEAFF.

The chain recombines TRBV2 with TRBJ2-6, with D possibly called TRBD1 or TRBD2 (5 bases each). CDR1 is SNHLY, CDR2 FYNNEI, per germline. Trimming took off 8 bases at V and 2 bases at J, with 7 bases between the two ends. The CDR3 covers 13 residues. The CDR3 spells CASLGAGANVLTF. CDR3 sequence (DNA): TGTGCCAGCCTGGGGGCTGGGGCCAACGTCCTGACTTTC.

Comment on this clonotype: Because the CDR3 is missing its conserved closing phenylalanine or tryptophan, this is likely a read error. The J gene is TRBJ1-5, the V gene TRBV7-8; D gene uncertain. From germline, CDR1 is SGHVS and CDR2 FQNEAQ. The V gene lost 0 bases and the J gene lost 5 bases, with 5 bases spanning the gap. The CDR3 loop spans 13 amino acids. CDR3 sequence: CASSLAQDQPQHL. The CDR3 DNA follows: TGTGCCAGCAGCTTAGCGCAGGATCAGCCCCAGCATCTT.